A single sample is the source of the 24 T cell receptor beta chains below, sequenced in a study of molecular identifiers for immune sequencing clone quantification. From the PCR reads, TCRdb called clonotypes with MiXCR, one entry per CDR3 protein. The repertoire holds about 100,000 distinct CDR3 sequences, 36% seen once, with roughly 4.2% in the top ten. Source material: naive CD8+ T cells from blood, with Jurkat cell RNA spiked in. Documented subset: FACS-sorted CD8+CD4-CCR7+CD45RA+ naive T cells. These receptors were taken from a human donor in good health. Some libraries in this study had Jurkat cell RNA spiked in.

The V gene is TRBV7-9, the J gene TRBJ2-3; D call uncertain. Germline-derived CDR1 and CDR2 are SEHNR and FQNEAQ (reference sequence). This CDR3 is 15 amino acids long. V dropped 2 bases and J dropped 2 bases, with 11 bases sitting between them. The CDR3 is CASSLFAIDTDTQYF. In DNA, the CDR3 is TGTGCCAGCAGCTTATTCGCTATAGACACAGATACGCAGTATTTT.

Worth noting for this clonotype: A much larger clone is a single base away; this may be a read error. V usage is TRBV7-8 and J usage is TRBJ2-1, with D possibly matching TRBD1 (6 bases). Germline CDR1 reads SGHVS; CDR2 reads FQNEAQ. The CDR3 totals 13 residues. Here the CDR3 reads CASSLVDSNEQLF. CDR3 nucleotide sequence: TGTGCCAGCAGCTTAGTGGACAGCAATGAGCAGCTCTTC.

This clonotype appeared a few times. V gene TRBV7-9 combines with J gene TRBJ2-6; the D gene is possibly TRBD1 (5 bases). The length of the CDR3 is 15 residues. Trimming took 2 bases from V and 4 from J, leaving 9 bases between them. Germline CDR1 and CDR2: SEHNR and FQNEAQ (reference sequence). The CDR3 bases are TGTGCCAGCAGCTTATTGGGGCTAGGGGCCAACGTCCTGACTTTC. Protein: CASSLLGLGANVLTF.

This clonotype has more than one count but fewer than ten. This chain joins TRBV5-5 and TRBJ2-3, with D perhaps being TRBD1 or TRBD2 (6 bases each). The CDR3 runs to 14 residues. Trimming removed 0 bases at V and 4 bases at J, with 9 bases between. Germline CDR1 and CDR2: SGHKS and YYEKEE (reference sequence). In DNA form, the CDR3 reads TGTGCCAGCAGCTTGGGGGGGGCGGCAGATACGCAGTATTTT. Protein: CASSLGGAADTQYF.

In this sample, this clonotype turned up many times. The chain links TRBV28 to TRBJ2-7; D is ambiguous. The CDR3 sequence is 11 residues long. V lost 4 bases, J lost 6 bases, and 7 bases lay in between. The germline CDR1 and CDR2 sequences are MDHEN and SYDVKM. CDR3 nucleotide sequence: TGTGCCAGCAGTTCTAGTTCCGAGCAGTACTTC. Translated: CASSSSSEQYF.

In this sample, this clonotype turned up a few times. The rearrangement links TRBV13 to TRBJ2-7; 9 bases agree with TRBD1. Trimming took 3 bases from V and 2 from J; bases not matched to a gene: 8. The CDR3 spans 16 residues. Germline V gene sequence: CDR1 PRHDT, CDR2 FYEKMQ (reference sequence). CDR3 sequence reads: CASSFATRDRAYEQYF. The CDR3 coding sequence is TGTGCCAGCAGCTTTGCCACCCGGGACAGGGCCTACGAGCAGTACTTC.

In this sample, this clonotype turned up many times. V is TRBV12-3 or TRBV12-4 and J is TRBJ2-4; perhaps D is TRBD1 or TRBD2 (5 bases each). Trimming took 6 bases from V and 6 from J, leaving 12 bases between them. This CDR3 spans 13 amino acids. The DNA for the CDR3 is TGTGCCAGCAGGCGCCGGGGACCAAACATTCAGTACTTC. It yields the protein CASRRRGPNIQYF.

This clonotype was observed a handful of times. This chain links TRBV9 with TRBJ1-5; D not resolved. The CDR3 totals 15 residues. Germline CDR1 SGDLS, CDR2 YYNGEE. The V and J ends lost 4 bases and 4 bases respectively, with 15 bases between them. CDR3 protein: CASSPYGGPNQPQHF. The DNA for the CDR3 is TGTGCCAGCAGCCCCTATGGAGGGCCTAATCAGCCCCAGCATTTT.

The sample holds many counts of this clonotype. The gene calls are TRBV20-1 and TRBJ2-7; 8 positions agree with TRBD1. J was trimmed by 2 bases and V by 4 bases; bases with no gene match: 4. Per germline, CDR1 DFQATT and CDR2 SNEGSKA (reference sequence). This CDR3 is 13 amino acids long. This CDR3 is CSATQGDPYEQYF. For the CDR3, the DNA is TGCAGTGCTACACAGGGGGACCCCTACGAGCAGTACTTC.

The V gene is TRBV19, the J gene TRBJ1-5, with a possible D match to TRBD1 (6 bases). Germline values: CDR1 LNHDA, CDR2 SQIVND (reference sequence). V lost 3 bases to trimming and J lost 12 bases, with 18 bases between them. The CDR3 sequence is 14 residues long. The DNA for the CDR3 is TGTGCCAGTAGTATCGGGGGACATCTGGCGGTCCAGCATTTT. Translating gives CASSIGGHLAVQHF.

This clonotype appeared a few times. The rearrangement uses TRBV20-1 and TRBJ2-1; D not resolved. V was pared by 1 base and J by 8 bases, with 3 bases between. The CDR3 is 10 amino acids. Germline lookup yields CDR1 DFQATT and CDR2 SNEGSKA (reference sequence). CDR3 in DNA: TGCAGTGCTAGAGTGGATGAGCAGTTCTTC. Encoded protein: CSARVDEQFF.

This chain joins TRBV5-1 and TRBJ2-7; 12 bases map to TRBD1. V lost 3 bases and J lost 4; bases outside the gene matches: 5. This CDR3 is built from 15 residues. Germline V lookup: CDR1 SGHRS, CDR2 YFSETQ. The CDR3, as DNA: TGCGCCAGCAGCTGGGGGACAGGGGGCTTATACGAGCAGTACTTC. This codes for CASSWGTGGLYEQYF.

Notes on this clonotype: It is likely a read error, because the conserved phenylalanine at the end of the CDR3 is missing. The V call is TRBV4-1, the J call TRBJ2-3; no clear D. Trimming shortened V by 1 base and J by 2 bases, and 13 bases separated the two germline ends. This CDR3 comprises 16 residues. The germline gives CDR1 MGHRA, CDR2 YSYEKL. CDR3: CASSQVLAPITDTQYY. The CDR3 nucleotides read TGCGCCAGCAGCCAAGTGCTGGCGCCAATCACAGATACGCAGTATTAT.

A word on this clonotype: A read error may be the cause here, since a much bigger clone is one base away. The V call is TRBV2, the J call TRBJ1-5; 7 bases align to TRBD1. Germline values: CDR1 SNHLY, CDR2 FYNNEI. The CDR3 totals 15 residues. V was pared by 6 bases and J by 1 base, with 6 bases of the junction left unmatched. The CDR3 spells CASRWDSASNQPQHF. In DNA, the CDR3 is TGTGCCAGCAGATGGGACAGTGCGAGCAATCAGCCCCAGCATTTT.

The gene calls are TRBV6-6 and TRBJ2-5; TRBD1 aligns across 7 bases. Germline assignment: CDR1 MNHNY and CDR2 SVGAGI (reference sequence). This CDR3 contains 14 residues. Unmatched junction bases numbered 10, after V lost 7 bases and J lost 5 bases. The chain's CDR3 is CASTDRVTGETQYF. The CDR3 bases are TGTGCCAGCACCGACAGGGTGACAGGGGAGACCCAGTACTTC.

The chain's CDR3 is CASSPREAPYEQYF. Here the CDR3 DNA reads TGTGCCAGCAGCCCGAGGGAGGCCCCCTACGAGCAGTACTTC. The chain uses TRBV7-9 and TRBJ2-7, with TRBD2 as a possible D gene (6 bases). The CDR3 runs to 14 residues. Germline V gives CDR1 SEHNR, CDR2 FQNEAQ (reference sequence). V dropped 5 bases and J dropped 2 bases, with 13 bases sitting between them.

As to this clonotype: With a much larger clone just one base away, this may be a read error. The chain is built from TRBV4-3 and TRBJ2-7, with 7 bases fitting TRBD1. Trimming at V came to 4 bases and at J to 5 bases, leaving 11 bases not matched to a gene. The length of the CDR3 is 15 residues. Germline V lookup: CDR1 LGHNA, CDR2 YSLEER. The CDR3 DNA is TGCGCCAGCAGCCCTCAGACAGGGAGAATAGACGAGCAGTACTTC. The encoded protein is CASSPQTGRIDEQYF.

This clonotype was seen many times. This chain links TRBV7-9 with TRBJ2-3, with D possibly TRBD2 on 6 matching bases. The V and J ends lost 5 bases and 7 bases respectively, with 16 bases between them. This CDR3 comprises 14 residues. Germline lookup yields CDR1 SEHNR and CDR2 FQNEAQ (reference sequence). CDR3: CASSTSLLTHTQYF. The CDR3 DNA follows: TGTGCCAGCAGCACTAGCCTCCTAACACATACGCAGTATTTT.

In this sample, this clonotype is large. V gene TRBV27 combines with J gene TRBJ1-1; D unclear. CDR3 length equals 15 residues. Germline CDR1 and CDR2: MNHEY and SMNVEV (reference sequence). V dropped 2 bases and J dropped 0 bases, with 10 bases sitting between them. CDR3 DNA: TGTGCCAGCAGTTTAAGCGGCAGCATGAACACTGAAGCTTTCTTT. Protein: CASSLSGSMNTEAFF.

Concerning this clonotype itself: This may be a read error, as it is one base from a much larger clone. V usage is TRBV9 and J usage is TRBJ2-7; 9 nucleotides match TRBD2. This CDR3 has 14 amino acids. Germline values: CDR1 SGDLS, CDR2 YYNGEE. The CDR3 nucleotides read TGTGCCAGCAGCCCCCGACTAGCGGCCTACGAGCAGCACTTC. It encodes CASSPRLAAYEQHF. The full variable domain, with the rest looked up from reference TRBV9 and TRBJ2-7, is DSGVTQTPKHLITATGQRVTLRCSPRSGDLSVYWYQQSLDQGLQFLIQYYNGEERAKGNILERFSAQQFPDLHSELNLSSLELGDSALYFCASSPRLAAYEQHFGPGTRLTVT.

As for this clonotype: A much more abundant neighbour one base away suggests this may be a read error. V gene TRBV5-3 combines with J gene TRBJ1-2; D might be TRBD1 (5 bases). TRBV5-3 is reported as an ORF; its role is uncertain. The CDR3 sequence is 13 residues long. CDR3 protein: CASSLDTSYGHTF. The CDR3 bases are TGTGCCAGCAGCTTGGACACCAGCTATGGCCACACCTTC.

This clonotype has a count of ten or more. The chain uses TRBV28 and TRBJ2-5, with 10 bases aligning to TRBD1. Per the germline V gene, CDR1 is MDHEN and CDR2 is SYDVKM. The trim removed 3 bases at V and 5 bases at J, leaving 6 bases unmatched. The CDR3 is 15 residues long. The CDR3 DNA reads as TGTGCCAGCAGTTTGTCAGGGACAGGGGATGAGACCCAGTACTTC. Translating it yields CASSLSGTGDETQYF.

The V gene is TRBV7-3, the J gene TRBJ2-1; D ambiguous. The CDR3 is 13 residues long. Germline CDR1 and CDR2: SGHTA and FQGTGA. V lost 3 bases to trimming and J lost 0 bases, with 3 bases between them. CDR3 amino acids: CASSFNSYNEQFF. The CDR3 DNA reads as TGTGCCAGCAGCTTTAACTCCTACAATGAGCAGTTCTTC.

The rearrangement joins TRBV14 to TRBJ1-1; D uncertain. Trimming cost V 1 base and J 8 bases, with 11 bases left between them. The CDR3 totals 13 residues. Germline loops: CDR1 SGHDN, CDR2 FVKESK. The CDR3: CASSQASWLEAFF. CDR3 coding DNA: TGTGCCAGCAGCCAAGCTAGCTGGTTGGAAGCTTTCTTT.